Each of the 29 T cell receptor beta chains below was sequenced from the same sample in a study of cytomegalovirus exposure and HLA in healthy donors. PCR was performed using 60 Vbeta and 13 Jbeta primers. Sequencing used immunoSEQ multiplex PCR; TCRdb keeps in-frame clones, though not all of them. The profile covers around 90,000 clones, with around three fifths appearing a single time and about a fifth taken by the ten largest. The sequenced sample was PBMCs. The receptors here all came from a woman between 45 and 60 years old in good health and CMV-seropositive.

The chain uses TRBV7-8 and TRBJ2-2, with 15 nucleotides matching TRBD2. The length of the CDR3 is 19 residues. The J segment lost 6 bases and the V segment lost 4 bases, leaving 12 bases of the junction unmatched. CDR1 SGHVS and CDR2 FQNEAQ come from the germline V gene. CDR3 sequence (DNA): TGTGCCAGCAGCTCAGAGACAGGGACTAGCGGGGGGCGCGCCGGGGAGCTGTTTTTT. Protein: CASSSETGTSGGRAGELFF. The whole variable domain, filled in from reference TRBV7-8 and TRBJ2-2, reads GAGVSQSPRYKVAKRGQDVALRCDPISGHVSLFWYQQALGQGPEFLTYFQNEAQLDKSGLPSDRFFAERPEGSVSTLKIQRTQQEDSAVYLCASSSETGTSGGRAGELFFGEGSRLTVL.

The CDR3 region has the DNA TGTGCCAGCAGCCCGGACAGGGGGCAGCCCCAGCATTTT. Protein: CASSPDRGQPQHF. This chain connects TRBV7-2 to TRBJ1-5; 10 bases agree with TRBD1. Germline V gives CDR1 SGHTA, CDR2 FQGNSA. Losses at the gene ends were 5 bases for V and 7 bases for J; bases not matched to a gene: 2. The CDR3 length is 13 residues.

The DNA of the CDR3 is TGTGCCAGCGGACAGGGGGGGGAAAAACTGTTTTTT. Protein sequence: CASGQGGEKLFF. The chain uses TRBV7-9 and TRBJ1-4; 10 bases map to TRBD1. V trimming: 8 bases; J trimming: 8 bases; junction bases outside the gene matches: 2. Germline-derived CDR1 and CDR2 are SEHNR and FQNEAQ (reference sequence). This CDR3 region has 12 residues.

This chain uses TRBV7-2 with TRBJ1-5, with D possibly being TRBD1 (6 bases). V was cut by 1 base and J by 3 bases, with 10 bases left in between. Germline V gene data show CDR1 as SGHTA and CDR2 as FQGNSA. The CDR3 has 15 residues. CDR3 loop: CASSLDGQHNQPQHF. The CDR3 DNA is TGTGCCAGCAGCTTAGACGGACAGCACAATCAGCCCCAGCATTTT.

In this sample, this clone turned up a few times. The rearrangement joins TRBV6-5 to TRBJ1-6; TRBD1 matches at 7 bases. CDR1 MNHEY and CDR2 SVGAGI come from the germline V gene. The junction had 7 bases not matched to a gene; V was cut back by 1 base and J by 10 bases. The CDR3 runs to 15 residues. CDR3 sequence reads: CASSYLTGYGSPLHF. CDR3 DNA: TGTGCCAGCAGTTACTTGACAGGGTATGGGTCACCCCTCCACTTT.

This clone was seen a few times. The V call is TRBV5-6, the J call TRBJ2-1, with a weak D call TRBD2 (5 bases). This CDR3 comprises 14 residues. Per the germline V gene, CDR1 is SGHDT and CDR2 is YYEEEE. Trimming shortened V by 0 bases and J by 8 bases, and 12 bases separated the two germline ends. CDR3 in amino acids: CASSLGSPGYEQFF. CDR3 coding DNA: TGTGCCAGCAGCTTGGGCAGTCCGGGGTATGAGCAGTTCTTC.

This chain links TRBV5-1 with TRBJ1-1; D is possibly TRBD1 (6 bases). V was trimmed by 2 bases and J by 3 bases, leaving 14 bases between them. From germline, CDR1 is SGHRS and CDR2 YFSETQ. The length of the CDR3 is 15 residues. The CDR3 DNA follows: TGCGCCAGCAGCTTTGTAGGGCCAGGGGACACTGAAGCTTTCTTT. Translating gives CASSFVGPGDTEAFF.

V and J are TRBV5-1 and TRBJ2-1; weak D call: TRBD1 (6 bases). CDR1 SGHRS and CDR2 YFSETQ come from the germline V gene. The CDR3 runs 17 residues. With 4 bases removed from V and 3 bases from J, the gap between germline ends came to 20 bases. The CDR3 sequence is CASSPRMDSTFYNEQFF. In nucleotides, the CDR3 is TGCGCCAGCAGCCCGAGGATGGACAGCACTTTCTACAATGAGCAGTTCTTC.

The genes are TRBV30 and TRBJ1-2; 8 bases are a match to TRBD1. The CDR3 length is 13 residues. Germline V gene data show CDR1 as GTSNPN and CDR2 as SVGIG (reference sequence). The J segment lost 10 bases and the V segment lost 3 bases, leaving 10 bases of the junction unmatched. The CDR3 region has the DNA TGTGCCTGGAGCCTAGGACAGGGTGTCATCTACACCTTC. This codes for CAWSLGQGVIYTF.

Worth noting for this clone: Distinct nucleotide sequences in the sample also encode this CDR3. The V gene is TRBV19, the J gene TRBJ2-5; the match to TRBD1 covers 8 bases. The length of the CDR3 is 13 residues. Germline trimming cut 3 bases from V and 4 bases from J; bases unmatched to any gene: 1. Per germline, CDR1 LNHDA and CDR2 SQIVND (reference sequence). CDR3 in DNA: TGTGCCAGTAGTATCGACAGGGGAGAGACCCAGTACTTC. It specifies CASSIDRGETQYF.

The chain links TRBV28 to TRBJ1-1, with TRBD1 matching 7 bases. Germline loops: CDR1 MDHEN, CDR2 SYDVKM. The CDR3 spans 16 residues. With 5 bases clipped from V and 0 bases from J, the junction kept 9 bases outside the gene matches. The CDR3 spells CASSLPQGFLNTEAFF. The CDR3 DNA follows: TGTGCCAGCAGTCTACCACAGGGGTTTCTGAACACTGAAGCTTTCTTT.

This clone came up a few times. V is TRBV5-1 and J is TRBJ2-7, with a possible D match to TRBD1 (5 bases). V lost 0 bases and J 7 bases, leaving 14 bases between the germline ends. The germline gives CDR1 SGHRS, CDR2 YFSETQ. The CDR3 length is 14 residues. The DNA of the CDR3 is TGCGCCAGCAGCTTGGACGGCGGTGCAGGGGAGCAGTACTTC. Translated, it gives CASSLDGGAGEQYF.

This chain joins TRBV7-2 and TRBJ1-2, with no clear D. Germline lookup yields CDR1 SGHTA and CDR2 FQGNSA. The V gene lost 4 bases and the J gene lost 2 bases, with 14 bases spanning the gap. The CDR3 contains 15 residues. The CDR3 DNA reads TGTGCCAGCAGCTCCGGGCGGGCCAGGAACTATGGCTACACCTTC. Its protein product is CASSSGRARNYGYTF. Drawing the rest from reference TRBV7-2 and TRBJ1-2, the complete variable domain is GAGVSQSPSNKVTEKGKDVELRCDPISGHTALYWYRQSLGQGLEFLIYFQGNSAPDKSGLPSDRFSAERTGGSVSTLTIQRTQQEDSAVYLCASSSGRARNYGYTFGSGTRLTVV.

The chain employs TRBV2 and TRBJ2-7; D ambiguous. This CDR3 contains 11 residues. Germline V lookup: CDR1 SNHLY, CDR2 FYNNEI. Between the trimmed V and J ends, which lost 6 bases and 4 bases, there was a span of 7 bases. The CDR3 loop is CASREYYEQYF. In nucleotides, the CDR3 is TGTGCCAGCAGGGAATATTACGAGCAGTACTTC.

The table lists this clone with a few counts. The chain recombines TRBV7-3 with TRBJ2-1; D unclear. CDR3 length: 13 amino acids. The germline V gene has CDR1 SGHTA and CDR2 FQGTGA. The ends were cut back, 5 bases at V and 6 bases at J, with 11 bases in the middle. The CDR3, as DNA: TGTGCCAGCAGCCTTACAATTACCAATGAGCAGTTCTTC. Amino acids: CASSLTITNEQFF.

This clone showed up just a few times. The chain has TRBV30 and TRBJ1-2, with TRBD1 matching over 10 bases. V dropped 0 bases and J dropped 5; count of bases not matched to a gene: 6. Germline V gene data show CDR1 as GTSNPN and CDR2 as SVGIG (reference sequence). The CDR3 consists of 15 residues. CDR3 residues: CAWSVAGQGVYGYTF. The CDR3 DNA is TGTGCCTGGAGTGTAGCCGGACAGGGGGTGTATGGCTACACCTTC.

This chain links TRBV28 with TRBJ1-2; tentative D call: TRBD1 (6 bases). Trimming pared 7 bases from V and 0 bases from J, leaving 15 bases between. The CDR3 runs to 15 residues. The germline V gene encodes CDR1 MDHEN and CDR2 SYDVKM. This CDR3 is CASTFSTGSNYGYTF. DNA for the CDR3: TGTGCCAGCACCTTCTCGACAGGCTCTAACTATGGCTACACCTTC.

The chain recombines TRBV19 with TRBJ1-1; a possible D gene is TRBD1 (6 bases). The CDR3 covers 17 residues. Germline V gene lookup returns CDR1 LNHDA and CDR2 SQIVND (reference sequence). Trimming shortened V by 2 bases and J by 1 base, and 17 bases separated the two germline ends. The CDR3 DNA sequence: TGTGCCAGTAGTATATACGCCTCCGGGACAACGAACACTGAAGCTTTCTTT. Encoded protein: CASSIYASGTTNTEAFF.

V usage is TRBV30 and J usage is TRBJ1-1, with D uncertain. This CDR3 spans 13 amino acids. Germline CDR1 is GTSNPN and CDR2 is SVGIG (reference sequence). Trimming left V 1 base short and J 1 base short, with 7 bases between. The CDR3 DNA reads TGTGCCTGGAGTGCGGTAGAGAACACTGAAGCTTTCTTT. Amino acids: CAWSAVENTEAFF.

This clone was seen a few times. The CDR3 loop is CASSQDRTGPYYGYTF. DNA for the CDR3: TGCGCCAGCAGCCAAGACCGGACAGGGCCGTACTATGGCTACACCTTC. J is TRBJ1-2 and V is TRBV4-3; 8 positions match TRBD1. Germline V lookup: CDR1 LGHNA, CDR2 YSLEER. The CDR3 contains 16 residues. V lost 0 bases, J lost 3 bases, and 6 bases stayed unmatched.

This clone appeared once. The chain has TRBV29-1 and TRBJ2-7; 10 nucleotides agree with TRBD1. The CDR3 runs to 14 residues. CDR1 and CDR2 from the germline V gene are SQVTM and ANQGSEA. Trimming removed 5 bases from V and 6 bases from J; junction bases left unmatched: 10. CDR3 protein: CSVSWRTGGGEQYF. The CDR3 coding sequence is TGCAGCGTTTCGTGGAGGACAGGGGGAGGCGAGCAGTACTTC.

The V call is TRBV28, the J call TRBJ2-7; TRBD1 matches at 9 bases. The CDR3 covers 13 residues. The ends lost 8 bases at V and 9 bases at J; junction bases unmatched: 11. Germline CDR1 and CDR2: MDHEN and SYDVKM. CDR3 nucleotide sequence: TGTGCCAGCTGCCGGGACAGGGATTGGGTGCAGTACTTC. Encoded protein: CASCRDRDWVQYF.

CDR3 region: CAWSITAEAFF. CDR3 bases: TGTGCCTGGAGTATAACGGCTGAAGCTTTCTTT. The rearrangement joins TRBV30 to TRBJ1-1; no clear D gene. Trimming removed 2 bases from V and 6 bases from J, with 7 bases in between. Per the germline V gene, CDR1 is GTSNPN and CDR2 is SVGIG (reference sequence). This CDR3 comprises 11 residues.

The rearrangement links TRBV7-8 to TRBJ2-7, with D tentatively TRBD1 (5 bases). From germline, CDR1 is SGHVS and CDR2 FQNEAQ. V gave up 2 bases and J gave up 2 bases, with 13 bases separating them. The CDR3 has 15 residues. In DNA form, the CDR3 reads TGTGCCAGCAGCTTACTGGACACAGTGACCTACGAGCAGTACTTC. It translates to CASSLLDTVTYEQYF.

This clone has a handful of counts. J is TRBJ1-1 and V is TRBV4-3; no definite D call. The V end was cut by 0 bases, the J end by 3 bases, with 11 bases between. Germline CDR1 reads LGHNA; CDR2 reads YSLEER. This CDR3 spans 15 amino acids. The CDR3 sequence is CASSQEGGGDTEAFF. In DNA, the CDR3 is TGCGCCAGCAGCCAAGAGGGAGGCGGGGACACTGAAGCTTTCTTT.

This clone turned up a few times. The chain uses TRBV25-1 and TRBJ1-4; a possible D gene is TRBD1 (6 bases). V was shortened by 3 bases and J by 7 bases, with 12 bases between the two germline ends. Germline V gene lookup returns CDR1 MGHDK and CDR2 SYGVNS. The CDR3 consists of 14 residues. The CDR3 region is CASSDRQGSEKLFF. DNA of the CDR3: TGTGCCAGCAGTGACCGCCAGGGGAGTGAAAAACTGTTTTTT.

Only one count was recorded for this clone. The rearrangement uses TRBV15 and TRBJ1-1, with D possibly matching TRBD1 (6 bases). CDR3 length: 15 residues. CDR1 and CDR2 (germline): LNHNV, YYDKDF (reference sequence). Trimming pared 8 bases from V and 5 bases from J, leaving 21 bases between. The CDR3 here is CATRKGGTVRTEAFF. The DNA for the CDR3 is TGTGCCACCCGAAAGGGGGGGACGGTGAGGACTGAAGCTTTCTTT.

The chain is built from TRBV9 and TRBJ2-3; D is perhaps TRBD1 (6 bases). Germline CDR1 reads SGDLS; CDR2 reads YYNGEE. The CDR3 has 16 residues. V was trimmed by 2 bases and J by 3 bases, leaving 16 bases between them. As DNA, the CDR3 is TGTGCCAGCAGCGTGAATGGGTGGGGGCAAACAGATACGCAGTATTTT. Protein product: CASSVNGWGQTDTQYF.

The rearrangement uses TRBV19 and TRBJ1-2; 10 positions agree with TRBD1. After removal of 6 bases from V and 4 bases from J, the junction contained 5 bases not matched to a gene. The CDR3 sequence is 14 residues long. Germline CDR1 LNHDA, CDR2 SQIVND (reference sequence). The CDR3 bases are TGTGCCAGTAGCCCGGACAGGGGGAGCTATGGCTACACCTTC. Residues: CASSPDRGSYGYTF.